What follows are 6 T cell receptor beta chains derived from one specimen sequenced in a study of CD8 T cells in Susac syndrome. When the RNA was reverse transcribed, random hexamers were used with an input of about 0.5 to 1 ug. TCRdb used MiXCR to reprocess the immunoSEQ multiplex PCR reads, holding one entry per CDR3 protein. Of about 130,000 distinct CDR3 sequences listed, around 94% are singletons. The source material was CD4+ T cells from PBMCs. The receptors were sampled from a human donor in good health.

The rearrangement joins TRBV7-9 to TRBJ2-1; no definite D call. Trimming stripped 0 bases from V and 9 bases from J, with 15 bases between. The germline gives CDR1 SEHNR, CDR2 FQNEAQ (reference sequence). The CDR3 covers 15 residues. CDR3 nucleotide sequence: TGTGCCAGCAGCTTAGCTCCGAGCAGAAACGTTGAGCAGTTCTTC. Amino acid sequence: CASSLAPSRNVEQFF.

The chain joins TRBV5-6 to TRBJ1-5; D may be TRBD1 (6 bases). This CDR3 has 14 amino acids. Per germline, CDR1 SGHDT and CDR2 YYEEEE. Between the trimmed V and J ends, which lost 4 bases and 4 bases, there was a span of 12 bases. The CDR3 spells CASSRRGGNQPQHF. The CDR3 DNA reads TGTGCCAGCAGCCGACGAGGGGGAAATCAGCCCCAGCATTTT.

This chain links TRBV20-1 with TRBJ2-1; tentative D call: TRBD2 (7 bases). Germline CDR1 DFQATT, CDR2 SNEGSKA (reference sequence). V was trimmed by 6 bases and J by 8 bases, leaving 23 bases between them. The CDR3 sequence is 15 residues long. CDR3 in amino acids: CSAIWTRGGVHEQFF. In DNA form, the CDR3 reads TGCAGTGCCATCTGGACTAGGGGGGGGGTACATGAGCAGTTCTTC.

This clonotype was seen once. V gene TRBV5-1 combines with J gene TRBJ1-1; D might be TRBD1 (5 bases). In germline, CDR1 is SGHRS, CDR2 YFSETQ. The CDR3 is 18 residues long. The V end lost 0 bases, the J end lost 0 bases, and 18 bases lay between the germline ends. CDR3 nucleotides: TGCGCCAGCAGCTTGGTGGCGGGGCAGTTTAAACTGAACACTGAAGCTTTCTTT. Translated: CASSLVAGQFKLNTEAFF.

This rearrangement joins TRBV20-1 to TRBJ1-1; D unclear. The germline V gene has CDR1 DFQATT and CDR2 SNEGSKA (reference sequence). The CDR3 contains 14 residues. V dropped 3 bases and J dropped 0 bases, with 11 bases sitting between them. CDR3 in DNA: TGCAGTGCTAGTAGAGGCAGCTTGAACACTGAAGCTTTCTTT. It is translated as CSASRGSLNTEAFF.

This clonotype was found once. This sequence joins TRBV7-6 and TRBJ2-1, with 12 bases matching TRBD2. V gave up 5 bases and J gave up 9 bases; unmatched junction bases: 14. CDR3 length: 17 amino acids. CDR1 and CDR2 (germline): SGHVS, FNYEAQ. CDR3 protein: CASSGRLAGVVEGEQFF. The CDR3 DNA is TGTGCCAGCAGCGGACGACTAGCGGGAGTCGTGGAGGGTGAGCAGTTCTTC.